The text below deals with one TCR beta chain. The count of this clone is one. Its cognate antigen has yet to be identified. Nothing much larger sits one base from this clone, and base qualities are not available. The CDR1 and CDR2 encoded by the germline V gene are SGHRS and YFSETQ. Including cysteine and phenylalanine, the CDR3 has 16 amino acids. Of all the DNA, just the CDR3 is kept, 48 bases in frame from base 1. The trim is 4 bases for V and 1 base for J, with a gap of 18 bases between the germline ends. The library was made by the immunoSEQ multiplex PCR assay. RNA was extracted from all samples and reverse transcribed into cDNA as template for TCR sequencing. SuperScript III was used to make first-strand cDNA, primed with a 2:1 mix of oligo-dT and random hexamers. Amplification bias was assessed with a synthetic immune receptor repertoire, and residual bias was removed computationally. As for how the authors treated the data: Raw reads were preprocessed for error removal, and CDR3 was defined according to IMGT conventions as running from the conserved cysteine to phenylalanine. Clonality was calculated as 1 minus Shannon entropy normalized by log2 of the number of productive unique TCRs. Scalp TCRbeta sequences were cross-referenced with sorted blood CD4 and CD8 repertoires so that the CD4 or CD8 identity of scalp clones could be inferred. What TCRdb holds here is the immuneACCESS table cut down to in-frame rearrangements. Part of the clones is not present; checked against another copy, under half of the missing clones reflect an unresolved V gene, and the others are unexplained. V and J calls and clone size are copied from that table; D and trimming were computed from the DNA. For this sample there are some 190,000 clones; roughly 60% appear just once. About 0.94% of the sample is taken by the ten largest.

This sample was included in a study of CD8+ T cells in alopecia areata (dated by TCRdb to about 2018). Study-wide context: Treated patients were enrolled in an open-label pilot trial of oral tofacitinib, 5 to 10 mg twice daily, for moderate-to-severe alopecia areata. Patients received tofacitinib for 6 to 18 months and were then followed off drug for 6 months to check for delayed response and recurrence. For the treated patients, the SALT score, which quantifies what percentage of scalp surface area is affected, served as the measure of disease severity. In both human patients and the C3H/HeJ mouse model, the study applied high-throughput TCRbeta sequencing to look at T cell clonal expansion in alopecia areata. On the human side, TCRbeta sequencing was run on scalp tissue and on sorted CD4+ and CD8+ peripheral blood T cells from healthy controls and from alopecia areata patients with either patchy or totalis/universalis disease. Biopsies were taken from tofacitinib-treated patients at baseline and at 4 and 24 weeks of treatment, and a later scalp biopsy was taken in several of the tofacitinib-treated patients. Scalp clonality was compared among normal scalp (n=4), patchy alopecia areata scalp (n=8), and alopecia totalis/universalis scalp (n=8). The RNA source kit depended on sample type: the PAXgene miRNA kit for fixed scalp, the miRNeasy kit for PBMCs, and the RNeasy kit for mouse skin. TCRbeta CDR3 regions were amplified by immunoSEQ multiplex PCR using 35 Vbeta forward and 13 Jbeta reverse primers.

This sample's time point label indicates: 20 to 30 weeks on oral tofacitinib. Read against the paper, the sample's treatment or condition label means: oral pan-JAK inhibitor, 5-10 mg twice daily. From alopecia areata patients, peripheral blood was collected along with lesional scalp punch biopsies. PBMCs were isolated by density centrifugation and stained for CD3, CD4 and CD8, after which CD4+ and CD8+ T cells were sorted on a FACSAria. On the study overall, not on this receptor specifically: Resident alphabeta T cells in normal human skin are also sequenced, complicating scalp TCR repertoire analysis, unlike mouse skin dominated by gammadelta T cells. Compared with mice, TCR sequences shared between patients were less clear, possibly partly because of HLA diversity across the patient population. The treated cohort was small, with a single nonresponder, so links between baseline CD8+ expansion and response need larger studies. Lesional scalp, especially in alopecia totalis/universalis, showed higher clonality and more expanded CD8+ clones than normal scalp, suggesting antigenic drive. With tofacitinib, both scalp clonality and the number of expanded CD8+ clones among the top 100 scalp clones went down significantly. Many expanded lesional clones persisted in scalp and blood during tofacitinib treatment, which may partly explain relapse after stopping treatment.

The input for sequencing was CD4+ T cells sorted from blood, taken at week 24, from a patient treated with tofacitinib. The chain employs TRBV5-1 and TRBJ2-7; a tentative D match to TRBD2 spans 7 bases. This receptor was obtained from a human donor with alopecia areata. DNA sequence: TGCGCCAGCAGCCCCGCCCAAGGGGGGGGATCCTACGAGCAGTACTTC. It is translated as CASSPAQGGGSYEQYF. Reference TRBV5-1 and TRBJ2-7 proteins supply the regions before and after the CDR3; the full variable domain is: KAGVTQTPRYLIKTRGQQVTLSCSPISGHRSVSWYQQTPGQGLQFLFEYFSETQRNKGNFPGRFSGRQFSNSRSEMNVSTLELGDSALYLCASSPAQGGGSYEQYFGPGTRLTVT.